This entry features one T cell receptor beta chain sequence. Antigen: not known. Libraries were prepared by immunoSEQ multiplex PCR; TCRdb keeps only in-frame clonotypes and omits some of them. Among 99,000 or so clones listed, roughly 94% were seen once. Prior autoimmune disease or systemic immunosuppression barred patients. The data derive from a study of OX40 agonist ivuxolimab in advanced cancers. Study-wide findings and caveats: Normalized T-cell clonal expansion was also low in a subset of nonresponders.

CDR3 size: 13 residues. Trimming cost V 3 bases and J 4 bases, with 7 bases left between them. The germline CDR1 and CDR2 sequences are MDHEN and SYDVKM. The specimen comprised CD4+ or CD8+ T cells sorted from blood, sampled in a trial of the OX40 agonist ivuxolimab. The gene calls are TRBV28 and TRBJ1-5; D remains ambiguous. The sequence was obtained from an adult with an advanced solid tumor such as melanoma, head and neck, liver or kidney cancer. CDR3 loop: CASSFPLNQPQHF. CDR3 nucleotides: TGTGCCAGCAGTTTTCCTTTAAATCAGCCCCAGCATTTT.